This T cell receptor beta chain was documented in a study of identifying expanded T cells in peripheral blood. Study-level results: Roughly 2-week clone count variance significantly increased as total template count grew.

With 7 bases removed from V and 3 bases from J, the gap between germline ends came to 8 bases. Germline CDR1 MGHDK, CDR2 SYGVNS. The CDR3 is 12 residues long. On this clone itself: No antigen is known for it.

Using immunoSEQ multiplex PCR, the repertoire was profiled, and TCRdb retains in-frame clones only, with some absent. The table records 100,000 to 150,000 clones, around 84% of them present only once. The TCR originated in a person between 18 and 70 years old in good health. This chain uses TRBV25-1 with TRBJ2-3; the D is unclear. The sequenced sample was blood. As DNA, the CDR3 is TGTGCCAGCACCGATGATACAGATACGCAGTATTTT. It yields the protein CASTDDTDTQYF.